This paragraph reports one TCR beta chain. This sample is drawn from a study of blood T cell repertoires in COVID-19. Study details: COVID-19 samples, acute and convalescent, were from the United States, Italy and Spain.

The CDR3 sequence is 15 residues long. The germline CDR1 and CDR2 sequences are SGHAT and FQNNGV. V lost 5 bases, J lost 0 bases, and 13 bases lay in between. This table comes from immunoSEQ multiplex PCR, and its TCRdb copy is limited to in-frame clones, with some not included. The table lists roughly 150,000 clones, about 86% of them singletons. The chain is built from TRBV11-2 and TRBJ1-1; possibly TRBD1 for D (6 bases). The receptor comes from an elderly woman with acute or convalescent COVID-19. Sequenced material: peripheral blood. CDR3: CASSLLRGMNTEAFF. The CDR3, as DNA: TGTGCCAGCAGCCTCCTAAGGGGGATGAACACTGAAGCTTTCTTT.